Listed below are T cell receptor beta chains from one sample, sequenced in a study of cytomegalovirus exposure and HLA in healthy donors. Measured with immunoSEQ multiplex PCR; TCRdb has only the in-frame clones, and not every one. The table has approximately 100,000 clones, around two thirds seen once. What was sequenced was PBMCs. These TCRs come from a male donor in good health and CMV-seronegative. Both conserved end residues are trimmed from each CDR3. Fields, in order: CDR3 length, V gene, CDR3 protein.

>10|TRBV7-8
ASSTSLGQQF
>12|TRBV23-1
ASSHLRTNHEQY
>13|TRBV7-2
ASSSQGGYTGELF
>15|TRBV21-1
ASSKVRVEGVGETQY
>10|TRBV29-1
SVEDLTDGYT
>13|TRBV6-4
ASSSGTSGSDTQY
>13|TRBV5-1
ASSTGLAHYNEQF
>13|TRBV4-3
ASSQMQGAGNTIY
>12|TRBV11-2
ASSLGTENTEAF
>12|TRBV7-9
ASSLEAPGGAQH
>13|TRBV27
ASSNYRVSDYGYT
>12|TRBV28
ASFSGRRNQPQH
>14|TRBV6-1
ASSESPQGTQETQY
>13|TRBV7-9
ASTPGTGSSYEQY
>10|TRBV30
AWRTGNYGYT
>15|TRBV5-4
ASSFEYWEADYYGYT
>11|TRBV11-2
ASTYSWGAEAF
>13|TRBV10-3
AISGRTSGNYEQY